This T cell receptor (beta chain) comes out of a study of T cells after yellow fever vaccination (dated by TCRdb to about 2019). Some background on the complete study: The SMART-Seq v4 Ultra Low Input RNA kit was used to prepare libraries from fractions with low cell numbers. To track T-cell clones before and after primary and booster YFV17D yellow fever vaccination, bulk TCR alpha and beta repertoires were sequenced longitudinally. Two healthy male donors made up the cohort, one aged 18 to 30 years and the other aged 30 to 40 years. Blood was drawn at multiple timepoints before and after primary and secondary immunization, with bulk PBMC replicates and cell subsets isolated. Results and caveats for the whole study, not just this receptor: A small share of clonotypes occurred in both CD4 and CD8 compartments, likely arising from convergent recombination. The secondary T-cell response was found to be weaker but faster than the primary response, with a peak reached on day 5 rather than on day 15. Computational filtering was required because FACS-sorted repertoires could contain abundant contaminating clonotypes from the bulk population. After the booster, most clones that had expanded after primary vaccination were detected again (roughly 96% of CD4 and roughly 86% of CD8), suggesting broad maintenance of memory. Because the study included only a couple of donors, the extent to which the findings can be generalized is limited.

Explained via the paper, the treatment or condition label denotes: live attenuated yellow fever vaccine strain. At each blood-draw timepoint, two biological replicates of bulk PBMCs were obtained. PBMCs were isolated from peripheral blood using a standard Ficoll-Paque protocol. TriZol was used to extract RNA from bulk PBMCs, from CD4 and CD8 fractions, and from dextramer-positive and dextramer-negative fractions. This clonotype was counted ten times or more. The specificity of this receptor is unknown. Per-base qualities were not stored, and no clone one base away is much larger. Including the terminal cysteine and phenylalanine, the CDR3 comprises 16 residues. Only CDR3 DNA remains: 48 bases, in frame from the first base. CDR1 and CDR2, looked up from the germline V gene, are SGHRS and YFSETQ. V and J lose 2 bases and 0 bases, and a span of 11 bases separates them. Synthesis of TCR cDNA relied on 5'RACE template switching, a step that introduced a universal primer site along with unique molecular identifiers. cDNA synthesis was primed from both the TCR alpha and TCR beta constant segments. Two PCR steps were used to amplify libraries, with sample barcodes and sequencing adapters being added in the second step. Sequencing of libraries was done on Illumina HiSeq 2500 (2x100 bp) or NovaSeq (2x150 bp). In the original analysis: MIGEC handled demultiplexing of reads and collapsing into UMI consensus sequences, while MiXCR performed V(D)J alignment. Vaccine-responding clonotypes were identified with edgeR using replicate PBMC samples, with FDR below 0.01 and a log2 fold change above 5 up to day 15 being required. Each bulk clonotype received a CD4 or CD8 identity based on whether the sequenced CD4 or CD8 repertoire contained that clonotype at higher abundance. TCRdb redid the processing of the public reads, applying fastp at Q25 and MiXCR, and retained in-frame beta chains. Rows with a matching CDR3 protein are joined into one entry that keeps the most common DNA and genes. TCRdb assigned the V and J calls; the authors' analysis was not used. For this sample the table gives around 310,000 distinct CDR3 sequences, of which roughly 8.7% were detected only once. 18% of the sample belongs to the ten largest clones.

The source is a man younger than 30 who received the YFV17D yellow fever vaccine. This sequence uses TRBV5-1 and TRBJ2-2; there is no confident call for the D gene. The specimen was PBMCs, collected on the day of the first yellow fever vaccination. The sequenced DNA is TGCGCCAGCAGCTTAAATGTCCCTCCGAACACCGGGGAGCTGTTTTTT. It is translated as CASSLNVPPNTGELFF.